Given below is one T cell receptor beta chain in context. The CDR3 length is 16 residues. Trimming removed 3 bases from V and 3 bases from J; junction bases left unmatched: 5. From germline, CDR1 is MGHDK and CDR2 SYGVNS. These data are taken from a study of blood T cell repertoires in COVID-19. In the authors' workflow: Amplification from reference gene primers served as the basis for estimated nucleated cell counts. Generated by immunoSEQ multiplex PCR, the TCRdb table keeps only in-frame clones and is missing some. Clone size and V and J calls were adopted from that table, with D and trimming inferred from the DNA. The table lists 200,000 to 250,000 clones, 82% of them singletons, with approximately 12% in the top ten.

This receptor was obtained from a woman aged 35 to 49 with acute or convalescent COVID-19. The rearrangement links TRBV25-1 to TRBJ2-3; TRBD1 agrees at 11 bases. Sequencing was carried out using peripheral blood. CDR3 in amino acids: CASSDGTGGSTDTQYF. The CDR3, as DNA: TGTGCCAGCAGTGATGGGACAGGGGGTAGTACAGATACGCAGTATTTT.